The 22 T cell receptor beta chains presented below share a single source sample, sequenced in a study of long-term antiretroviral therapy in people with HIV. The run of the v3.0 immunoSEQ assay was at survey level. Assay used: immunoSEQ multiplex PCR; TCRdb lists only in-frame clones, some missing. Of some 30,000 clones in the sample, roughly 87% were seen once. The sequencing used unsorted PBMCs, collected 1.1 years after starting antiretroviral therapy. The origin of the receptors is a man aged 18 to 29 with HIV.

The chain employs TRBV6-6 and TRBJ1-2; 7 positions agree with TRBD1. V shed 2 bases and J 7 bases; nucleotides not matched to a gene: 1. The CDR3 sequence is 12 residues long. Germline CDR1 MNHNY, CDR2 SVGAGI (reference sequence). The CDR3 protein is CASSYDRVGYTF. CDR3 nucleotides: TGTGCCAGCAGTTACGACAGGGTTGGCTACACCTTC.

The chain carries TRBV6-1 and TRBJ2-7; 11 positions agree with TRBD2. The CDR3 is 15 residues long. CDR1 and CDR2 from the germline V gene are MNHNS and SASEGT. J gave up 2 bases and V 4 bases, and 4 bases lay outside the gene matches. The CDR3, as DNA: TGTGCCAGCAGTGGGGGACTAGCGGCCGCCTACGAGCAGTACTTC. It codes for CASSGGLAAAYEQYF.

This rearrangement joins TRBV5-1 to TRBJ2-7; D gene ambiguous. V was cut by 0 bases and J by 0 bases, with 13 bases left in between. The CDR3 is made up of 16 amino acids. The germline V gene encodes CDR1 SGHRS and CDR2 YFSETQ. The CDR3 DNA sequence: TGCGCCAGCAGCTTGGCCTCAAGACTCAGCTCCTACGAGCAGTACTTC. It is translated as CASSLASRLSSYEQYF.

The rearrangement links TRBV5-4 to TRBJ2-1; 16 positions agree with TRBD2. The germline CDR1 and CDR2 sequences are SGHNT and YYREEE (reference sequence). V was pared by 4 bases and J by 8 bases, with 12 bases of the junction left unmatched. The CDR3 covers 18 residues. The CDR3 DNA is TGTGCCAGCAGCCCCGTCCCGGGACTAGCGGGAGGGATGCATGAGCAGTTCTTC. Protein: CASSPVPGLAGGMHEQFF.

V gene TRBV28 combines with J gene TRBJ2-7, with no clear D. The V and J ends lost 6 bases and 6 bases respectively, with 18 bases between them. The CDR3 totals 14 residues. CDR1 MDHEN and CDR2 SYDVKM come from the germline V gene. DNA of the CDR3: TGTGCCAGCAGCCCTTTGGGTCTGGGTCTCGAGCAGTACTTC. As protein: CASSPLGLGLEQYF.

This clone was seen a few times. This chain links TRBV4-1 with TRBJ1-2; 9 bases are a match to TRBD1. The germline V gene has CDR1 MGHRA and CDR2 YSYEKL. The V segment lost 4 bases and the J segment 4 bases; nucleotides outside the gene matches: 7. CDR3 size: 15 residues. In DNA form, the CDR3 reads TGCGCCAGCAGCCTTGGGACAGGGACTAGCTATGGCTACACCTTC. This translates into CASSLGTGTSYGYTF.

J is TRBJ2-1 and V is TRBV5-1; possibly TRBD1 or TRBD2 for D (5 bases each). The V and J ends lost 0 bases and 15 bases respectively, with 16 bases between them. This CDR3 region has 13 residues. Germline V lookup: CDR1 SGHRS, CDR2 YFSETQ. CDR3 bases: TGCGCCAGCAGCTTGGACCCCCGGGACGGCCTGTTCTTC. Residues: CASSLDPRDGLFF.

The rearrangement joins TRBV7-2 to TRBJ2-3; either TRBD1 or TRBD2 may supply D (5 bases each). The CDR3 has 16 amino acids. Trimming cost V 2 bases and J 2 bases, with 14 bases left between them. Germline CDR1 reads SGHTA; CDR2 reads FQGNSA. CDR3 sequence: CASSLLRDLDTDTQYF. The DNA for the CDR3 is TGTGCCAGCAGCTTACTCCGGGACCTTGACACAGATACGCAGTATTTT.

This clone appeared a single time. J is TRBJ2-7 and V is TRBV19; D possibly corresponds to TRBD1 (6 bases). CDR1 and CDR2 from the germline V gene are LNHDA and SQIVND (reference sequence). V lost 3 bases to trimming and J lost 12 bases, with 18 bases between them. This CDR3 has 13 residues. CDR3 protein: CASSIGGQGLRYF. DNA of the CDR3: TGTGCCAGTAGTATTGGGGGCCAGGGCCTTAGGTACTTC.

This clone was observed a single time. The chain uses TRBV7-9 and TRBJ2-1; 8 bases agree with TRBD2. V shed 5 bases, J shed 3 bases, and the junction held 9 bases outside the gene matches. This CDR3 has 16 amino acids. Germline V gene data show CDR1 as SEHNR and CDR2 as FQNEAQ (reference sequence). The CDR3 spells CASSPGLARYYNEQFF. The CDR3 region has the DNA TGTGCCAGCAGCCCCGGACTAGCACGATACTACAATGAGCAGTTCTTC.

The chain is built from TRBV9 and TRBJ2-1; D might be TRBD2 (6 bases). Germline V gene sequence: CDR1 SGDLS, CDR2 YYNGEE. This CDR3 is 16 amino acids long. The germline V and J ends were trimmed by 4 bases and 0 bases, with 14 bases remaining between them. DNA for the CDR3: TGTGCCAGCAGCCCACCTGGGACTCCCTCCTACAATGAGCAGTTCTTC. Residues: CASSPPGTPSYNEQFF.

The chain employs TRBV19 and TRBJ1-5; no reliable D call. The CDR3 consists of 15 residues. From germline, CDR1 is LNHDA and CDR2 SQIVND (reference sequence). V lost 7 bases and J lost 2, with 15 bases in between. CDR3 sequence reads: CASKNWREGNQPQHF. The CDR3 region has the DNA TGTGCCAGTAAGAACTGGCGGGAGGGCAATCAGCCCCAGCATTTT.

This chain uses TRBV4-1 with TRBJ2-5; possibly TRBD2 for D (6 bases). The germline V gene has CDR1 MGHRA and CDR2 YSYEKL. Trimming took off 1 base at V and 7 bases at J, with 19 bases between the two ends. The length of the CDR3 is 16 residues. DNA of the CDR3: TGCGCCAGCAGCCAAGCTCCGGGACTCGGAGTGGCGACCCAGTACTTC. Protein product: CASSQAPGLGVATQYF.

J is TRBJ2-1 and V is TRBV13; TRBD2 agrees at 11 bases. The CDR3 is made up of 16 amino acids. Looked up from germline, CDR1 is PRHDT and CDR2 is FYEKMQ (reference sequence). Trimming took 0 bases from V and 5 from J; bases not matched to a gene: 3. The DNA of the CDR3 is TGTGCCAGCAGCTTAGGGACTAGCGGGACCAACAATGAGCAGTTCTTC. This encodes CASSLGTSGTNNEQFF.

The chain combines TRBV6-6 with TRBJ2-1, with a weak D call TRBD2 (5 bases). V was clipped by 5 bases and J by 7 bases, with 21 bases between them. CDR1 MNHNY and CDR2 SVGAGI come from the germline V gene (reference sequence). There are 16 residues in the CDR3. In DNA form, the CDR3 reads TGTGCCAGCAGTCCGGAAACTACCCGGAGAGGGAATGAGCAGTTCTTC. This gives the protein CASSPETTRRGNEQFF.

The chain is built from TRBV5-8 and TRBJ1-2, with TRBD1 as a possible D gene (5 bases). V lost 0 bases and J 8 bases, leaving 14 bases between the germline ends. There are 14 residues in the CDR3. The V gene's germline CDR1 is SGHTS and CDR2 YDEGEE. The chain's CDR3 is CASSLGKGQAGYTF. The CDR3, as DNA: TGTGCCAGCAGCTTGGGGAAGGGGCAGGCGGGCTACACCTTC.

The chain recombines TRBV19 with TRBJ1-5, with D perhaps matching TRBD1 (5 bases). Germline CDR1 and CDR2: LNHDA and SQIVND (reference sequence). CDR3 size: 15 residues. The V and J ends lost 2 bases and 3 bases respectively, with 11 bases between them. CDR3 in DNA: TGTGCCAGTAGTATAACGGCAGGGAACAATCAGCCCCAGCATTTT. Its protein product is CASSITAGNNQPQHF. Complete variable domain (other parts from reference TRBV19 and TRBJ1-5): DGGITQSPKYLFRKEGQNVTLSCEQNLNHDAMYWYRQDPGQGLRLIYYSQIVNDFQKGDIAEGYSVSREKKESFPLTVTSAQKNPTAFYLCASSITAGNNQPQHFGDGTRLSIL.

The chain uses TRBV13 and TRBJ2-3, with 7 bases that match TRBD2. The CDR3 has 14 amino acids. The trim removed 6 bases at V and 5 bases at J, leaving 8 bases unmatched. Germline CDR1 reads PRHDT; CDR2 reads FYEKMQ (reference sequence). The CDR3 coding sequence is TGTGCCAGCAGTCATGGACTAGAAGGAGATACGCAGTATTTT. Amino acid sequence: CASSHGLEGDTQYF.

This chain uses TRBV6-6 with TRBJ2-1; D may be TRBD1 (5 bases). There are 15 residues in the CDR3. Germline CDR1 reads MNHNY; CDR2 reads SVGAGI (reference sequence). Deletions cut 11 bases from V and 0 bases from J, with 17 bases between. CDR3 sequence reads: CALGRGGPSYNEQFF. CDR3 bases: TGTGCCCTGGGGCGAGGCGGTCCCTCCTACAATGAGCAGTTCTTC.

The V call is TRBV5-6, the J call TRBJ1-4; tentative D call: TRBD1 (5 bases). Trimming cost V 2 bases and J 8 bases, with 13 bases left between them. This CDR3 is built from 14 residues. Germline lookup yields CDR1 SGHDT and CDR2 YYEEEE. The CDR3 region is CASSFMTEGEKLFF. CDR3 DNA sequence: TGTGCCAGCAGCTTCATGACAGAAGGGGAAAAACTGTTTTTT. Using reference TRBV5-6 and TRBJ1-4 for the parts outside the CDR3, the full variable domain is DAGVTQSPTHLIKTRGQQVTLRCSPKSGHDTVSWYQQALGQGPQFIFQYYEEEERQRGNFPDRFSGHQFPNYSSELNVNALLLGDSALYLCASSFMTEGEKLFFGSGTQLSVL.

The CDR3 DNA is TGTGCCAGCAGGCCCCCAGACAGGCGGGCCAACGTCCTGACTTTC. Its protein is CASRPPDRRANVLTF. V and J are TRBV28 and TRBJ2-6; a possible D gene is TRBD1 (6 bases). The germline V gene encodes CDR1 MDHEN and CDR2 SYDVKM. The CDR3 extends over 15 amino acids. V lost 6 bases and J lost 5, with 14 bases in between. The complete variable domain, with remaining parts taken from reference TRBV28 and TRBJ2-6, reads DVKVTQSSRYLVKRTGEKVFLECVQDMDHENMFWYRQDPGLGLRLIYFSYDVKMKEKGDIPEGYSVSREKKERFSLILESASTNQTSMYLCASRPPDRRANVLTFGAGSRLTVL.

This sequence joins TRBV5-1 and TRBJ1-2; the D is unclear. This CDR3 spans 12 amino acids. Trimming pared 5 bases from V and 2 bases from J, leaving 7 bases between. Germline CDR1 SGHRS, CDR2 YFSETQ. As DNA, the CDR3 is TGCGCCAGCAGTACGGAAAACTATGGCTACACCTTC. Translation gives CASSTENYGYTF.